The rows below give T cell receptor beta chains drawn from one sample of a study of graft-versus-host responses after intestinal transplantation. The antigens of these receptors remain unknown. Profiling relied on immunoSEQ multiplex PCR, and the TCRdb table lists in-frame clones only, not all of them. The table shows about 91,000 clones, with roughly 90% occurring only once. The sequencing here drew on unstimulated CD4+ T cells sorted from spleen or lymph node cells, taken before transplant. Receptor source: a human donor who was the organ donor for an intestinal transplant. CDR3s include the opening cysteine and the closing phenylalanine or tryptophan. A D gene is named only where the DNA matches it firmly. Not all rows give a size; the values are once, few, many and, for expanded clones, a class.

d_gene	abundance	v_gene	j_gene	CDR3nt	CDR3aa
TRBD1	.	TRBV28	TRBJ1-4	TGTGCCAGCAGTTTCCTTACGACGGACAGGGCGTTTTTT	CASSFLTTDRAFF
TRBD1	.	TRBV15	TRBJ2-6	TGTGCCACCAGCAGTGAGACAGGGGCCCGCTCTGGGGCCAACGTCCTGACTTTC	CATSSETGARSGANVLTF
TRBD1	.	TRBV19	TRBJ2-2	TGTGCCAGTAGTATAGGATGGACAGGCGTCACCGGGGAGCTGTTTTTT	CASSIGWTGVTGELFF
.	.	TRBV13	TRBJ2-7	TGTGCCAGCAGCATTTGGACTAAGTACTCCTACGAGCAGTACTTC	CASSIWTKYSYEQYF
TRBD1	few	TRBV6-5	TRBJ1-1	TGTGCCAGCAGTTACAAAGGGGGCGGGACTGAAGCTTTCTTT	CASSYKGGGTEAFF
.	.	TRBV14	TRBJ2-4	TGTGCCAGCAGCCAAGATATGGGGCATGGAAACATTCAGTACTTC	CASSQDMGHGNIQYF
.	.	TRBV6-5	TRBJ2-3	TGTGCCAGCAGGGGGGGAGATACGCAGTATTTT	CASRGGDTQYF
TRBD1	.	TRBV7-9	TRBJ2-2	TGTGCCAGCAGCTTATACCCCAGATCCCGGAAGACAGGGAGCGGGGAGCTGTTTTTT	CASSLYPRSRKTGSGELFF
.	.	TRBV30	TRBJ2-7	TGTGCCTGGAGTCCCATACTATGGAGGTTCTCCTACGAGCAGTACTTC	CAWSPILWRFSYEQYF
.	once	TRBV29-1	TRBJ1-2	TGCAGCGTTGCGGGGAATGGCTACACCTTC	CSVAGNGYTF
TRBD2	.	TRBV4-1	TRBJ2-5	TGCGCCAGCAGCCAGCCGGGACTAGCGGGAGAGACCCAGTACTTC	CASSQPGLAGETQYF
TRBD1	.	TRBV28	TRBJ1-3	TGTGCCAGCAGCGGGACAGGACGAAACACCATATATTTT	CASSGTGRNTIYF
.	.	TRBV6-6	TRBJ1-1	TGTGCCAGCAATCCCCAGGACACTGAAGCTTTCTTT	CASNPQDTEAFF
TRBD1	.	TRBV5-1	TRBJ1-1	TGCGCCAGCAGCTTGGGACAGGGAATTGAAGCTTTCTTT	CASSLGQGIEAFF
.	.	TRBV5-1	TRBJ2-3	TGCGCCAGCTACGCGGGCACAGATACGCAGTATTTT	CASYAGTDTQYF
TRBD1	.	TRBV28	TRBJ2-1	TGTGCCAGCGGCCTAGGGGGCCCCCCCCATGAGCAGTTCTTC	CASGLGGPPHEQFF
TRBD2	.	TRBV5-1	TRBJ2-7	TGCGCCAGCAGCTTGGCCGGGGGGGACTACGAGCAGTACTTC	CASSLAGGDYEQYF
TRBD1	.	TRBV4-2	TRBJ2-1	TGTGCCAGCAGCCACGTAGACAGGGGAGGACGCAATGAGCAGTTCTTC	CASSHVDRGGRNEQFF
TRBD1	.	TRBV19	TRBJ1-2	TGTGCCAGTAGTATACAGGGGGCTTGGGGCTACACCTTC	CASSIQGAWGYTF
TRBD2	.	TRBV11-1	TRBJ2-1	TGTGCCAGCAGCTTAGGGGTAGCGGGGAGCTCCTACAATGAGCAGTTCTTC	CASSLGVAGSSYNEQFF
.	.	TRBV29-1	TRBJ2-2	TGCAGCGTGTCCCACAGGGAAAACGGGGAGCTGTTTTTT	CSVSHRENGELFF
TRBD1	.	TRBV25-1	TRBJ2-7	TGTGCCAGCAGTGAGAACAGGGGCTACGAGCAGTACTTC	CASSENRGYEQYF
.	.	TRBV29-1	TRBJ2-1	TGCAGCGTTTTCTCGGGGGGCGATTCCTACAATGAGCAGTTCTTC	CSVFSGGDSYNEQFF
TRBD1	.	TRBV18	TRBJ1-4	TGTGCCAGCTCACAAACGACAGGGAGTAGCGAAAAACTGTTTTTT	CASSQTTGSSEKLFF
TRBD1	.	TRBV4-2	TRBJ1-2	TGTGCCAGCAGCCAAGATACAGGGGACTATGGCTACACCTTC	CASSQDTGDYGYTF
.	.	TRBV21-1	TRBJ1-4	TGTGCCAGCAGCAAACCGGGGGAAAAACTGTTTTTT	CASSKPGEKLFF
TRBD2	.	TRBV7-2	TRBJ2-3	TGTGCCAGCCCAAAGTCAGCGGGGACCTTCACAGATACGCAGTATTTT	CASPKSAGTFTDTQYF
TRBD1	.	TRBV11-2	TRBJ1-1	TGTGCCAGCAGCCCAGGGACAGCCGGTGAAATGAACACTGAAGCTTTCTTT	CASSPGTAGEMNTEAFF
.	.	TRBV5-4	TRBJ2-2	TGTGCCAGCAGCCCGGGGCGGGTGGCGGGAAGGAACACCGGGGAGCTGTTTTTT	CASSPGRVAGRNTGELFF
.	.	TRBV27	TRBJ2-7	TGTGCCAGCAGTTTAACTAGTCGAGCCTACGAGCAGTACTTC	CASSLTSRAYEQYF
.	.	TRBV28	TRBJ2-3	TGTGCCAGCAGTTCTCGACAGTCCACGCAGTATTTT	CASSSRQSTQYF
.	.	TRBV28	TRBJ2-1	TGTGCCAGCAGTCCCGGGTTACTCGGGACAATATACAATGAGCAGTTCTTC	CASSPGLLGTIYNEQFF
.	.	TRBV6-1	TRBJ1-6	TGTGCCAGCAGTGGGACAGCCAATAATTCACCCCTCCACTTT	CASSGTANNSPLHF
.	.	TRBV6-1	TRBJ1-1	TGTGCCAGCACGAGCACGATAGTGAGTAGAGAAGCTTTCTTT	CASTSTIVSREAFF
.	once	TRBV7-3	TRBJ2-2	TGTGCCAGCAGAATCCAGGCGAACACCGGGGAGCTGTTTTTT	CASRIQANTGELFF
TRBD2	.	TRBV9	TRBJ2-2	TGTGCCAGCAGCCCCGGGGGGACTAACTACACCGGGGAGCTGTTTTTT	CASSPGGTNYTGELFF
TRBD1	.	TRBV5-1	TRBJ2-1	TGCGCCAGCAGCTTTCAGGGGGTTCAGATTAACAATGAGCAGTTCTTC	CASSFQGVQINNEQFF
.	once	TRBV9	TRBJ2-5	TGTGCCAGCAGCGTAGTGAGTAACCAAGAGACCCAGTACTTC	CASSVVSNQETQYF
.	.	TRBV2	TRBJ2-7	TGTGCCAGCAGTGTAGTCAGCGTCTCCTACGAGCAGTACTTC	CASSVVSVSYEQYF
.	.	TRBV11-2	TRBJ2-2	TGTGCCAGCAGCTTCTGGGGAGGTGGCGGGGAGCTGTTTTTT	CASSFWGGGGELFF
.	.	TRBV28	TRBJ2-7	TGTGCCAGCAGTTTTACCAAATACAGGGCAAGGGAGCAGTACTTC	CASSFTKYRAREQYF
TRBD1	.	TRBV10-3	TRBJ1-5	TGTGCCATCAGTGACCCTGGGACAGGGGGCAGGAGCAATCAGCCCCAGCATTTT	CAISDPGTGGRSNQPQHF
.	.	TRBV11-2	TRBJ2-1	TGTGCCAGCAGCTTAGGGGGGCCCTACAATGAGCAGTTCTTC	CASSLGGPYNEQFF
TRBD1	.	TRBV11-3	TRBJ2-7	TGTGCCAGCAGCTCACTCCCCAGGGGGCCCCATTCCTACGAGCAGTACTTC	CASSSLPRGPHSYEQYF
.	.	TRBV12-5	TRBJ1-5	TGTGCTAGTGGTTTACTCTCCTTGGGAGCGATGAATCAGCCCCAGCATTTT	CASGLLSLGAMNQPQHF
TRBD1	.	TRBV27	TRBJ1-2	TGTGCCAGCAGTCCACACCGACCGACAGGGGGCGCCTATGGCTACACCTTC	CASSPHRPTGGAYGYTF
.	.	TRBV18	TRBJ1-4	TGTGCCAGCTCACCATCAGGGACTAATGAAAAACTGTTTTTT	CASSPSGTNEKLFF
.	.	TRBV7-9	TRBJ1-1	TGTGCCAGCAGCTTAGGGGGGCAGCTTGAAGCTTTCTTT	CASSLGGQLEAFF
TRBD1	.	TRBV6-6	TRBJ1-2	TGTGCCAGCAGTTATCGGGGGACAGGGGCTAACTATGGCTACACCTTC	CASSYRGTGANYGYTF
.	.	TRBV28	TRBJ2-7	TGTGCCAGCAGTAGGTGGTGGGGGACTGAATACGAGCAGTACTTC	CASSRWWGTEYEQYF
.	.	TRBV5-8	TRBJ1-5	TGTGCCAGCAGCTTGTTTCCTCGGTGGCAGGGTGAGGATCAGCCCCAGCATTTT	CASSLFPRWQGEDQPQHF
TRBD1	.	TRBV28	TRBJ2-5	TGTGCCAGCAGTTCCCGGACAGGTGGGACCCAGTACTTC	CASSSRTGGTQYF
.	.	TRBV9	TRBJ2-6	TGTGCCAGCAGCTCCCGACTATTCTCTGGGGCCAACGTCCTGACTTTC	CASSSRLFSGANVLTF
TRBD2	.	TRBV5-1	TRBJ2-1	TGCGCCAGCAGCTTGGCAGCGGGAGGGTCCTACAATGAGCAGTTCTTC	CASSLAAGGSYNEQFF
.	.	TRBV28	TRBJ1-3	TGTGCCAGCATAAGGGGGGGGGCTGGAAACACCATATATTTT	CASIRGGAGNTIYF